These 32 T cell receptor beta chains share one sample of origin, sequenced in a study of neurological immune-mediated disorders. TCRdb itself ran the 5' RACE reads through MiXCR, one entry per CDR3 protein. The sample includes about 40,000 distinct CDR3 sequences, approximately 15% of them seen just once. The sample was CD4+ T cells from blood. Receptors originate from a woman in her sixties or seventies with HTLV-1-associated myelopathy (HAM/TSP).

This clonotype was recorded many times. The genes are TRBV19 and TRBJ1-2; D unclear. This CDR3 has 15 residues. The ends were cut back, 0 bases at V and 4 bases at J, with 12 bases in the middle. In germline, CDR1 is LNHDA, CDR2 SQIVND (reference sequence). Here the CDR3 DNA reads TGTGCCAGTAGTATAGACCTCGGCCTCTCCTATGGCTACACCTTC. Its protein is CASSIDLGLSYGYTF.

J is TRBJ2-1 and V is TRBV12-2. TRBV12-2 is flagged as a pseudogene. The CDR3 extends over 14 amino acids. CDR3 sequence (DNA): TGTGCAAGTCGCTTAGACAATTCCTACAATGAGCAGTTCTTC. Residues: CASRLDNSYNEQFF.

This clonotype was detected ten times or more. V usage is TRBV20-1 and J usage is TRBJ2-1; 10 bases align to TRBD2. Germline trimming cut 0 bases from V and 7 bases from J; bases unmatched to any gene: 6. CDR3 length equals 15 residues. Per the germline V gene, CDR1 is DFQATT and CDR2 is SNEGSKA (reference sequence). CDR3 nucleotide sequence: TGCAGTGCTAGAGATCTAGCGGGGGCGAAGAATGAGCAGTTCTTC. This encodes CSARDLAGAKNEQFF.

The sample holds many counts of this clonotype. The V gene is TRBV7-8, the J gene TRBJ1-2; 11 bases agree with TRBD1. This CDR3 spans 18 amino acids. CDR1 SGHVS and CDR2 FQNEAQ come from the germline V gene. Losses at the gene ends were 5 bases for V and 3 bases for J; bases not matched to a gene: 14. In nucleotides, the CDR3 is TGTGCCAGCAGCAAAAGGACAGGGGGCGGGGTAAATGACTATGGCTACACCTTC. Translating gives CASSKRTGGGVNDYGYTF.

This clonotype has at least ten counts. The chain has TRBV3-1 and TRBJ2-7; 15 bases are a match to TRBD2. CDR3 size: 17 residues. The J segment lost 4 bases and the V segment lost 4 bases, leaving 8 bases of the junction unmatched. The germline V gene has CDR1 LGHDT and CDR2 YNNKEL (reference sequence). CDR3 protein: CASSPGLAGGFWYEQYF. The CDR3 coding sequence is TGTGCCAGCAGCCCCGGACTAGCGGGGGGGTTTTGGTACGAGCAGTACTTC.

The sample holds many counts of this clonotype. Written as DNA, the CDR3 is TGTGCCAGCAGTTTAGCCAGTCTAGCGGGCTACGAGCAGTACTTC. Protein sequence: CASSLASLAGYEQYF. The chain employs TRBV12-3 or TRBV12-4 and TRBJ2-7, with 8 bases lining up with TRBD2. This CDR3 contains 15 residues. V shed 0 bases and J 3 bases; nucleotides not matched to a gene: 4.

A few counts support this clonotype. The chain employs TRBV12-3 or TRBV12-4 and TRBJ2-7; the match to TRBD1 covers 10 bases. The length of the CDR3 is 15 residues. The ends lost 8 bases at V and 2 bases at J; junction bases unmatched: 9. The chain's CDR3 is CASGRRTGGPYEQYF. The CDR3 DNA sequence: TGTGCCAGCGGCCGTCGGACAGGGGGACCCTACGAGCAGTACTTC.

Many counts were recorded for this clonotype. The CDR3 here is CASSSRGGGAYEQYF. DNA for the CDR3: TGTGCCAGCAGCTCTAGGGGCGGCGGGGCCTACGAGCAGTACTTC. This chain connects TRBV7-9 to TRBJ2-7, with D possibly matching TRBD2 (6 bases). Between the trimmed V and J ends, which lost 4 bases and 2 bases, there was a span of 15 bases. Per the germline V gene, CDR1 is SEHNR and CDR2 is FQNEAQ (reference sequence). The CDR3 totals 15 residues.

This clonotype was seen ten or more times. The chain employs TRBV5-1 and TRBJ2-1; D gene unclear. Germline values: CDR1 SGHRS, CDR2 YFSETQ. The CDR3 totals 13 residues. Trimming pared 0 bases from V and 5 bases from J, leaving 6 bases between. The CDR3 sequence is CASSLVGNNEQFF. Here the CDR3 DNA reads TGCGCCAGCAGCTTGGTGGGCAACAATGAGCAGTTCTTC.

This clonotype appeared many times. The J gene is TRBJ1-6, the V gene TRBV12-3 or TRBV12-4; TRBD1 might be the D (5 bases). The germline V and J ends were trimmed by 1 base and 9 bases, with 13 bases remaining between them. The CDR3 has 15 amino acids. CDR3 amino acids: CASSLVTGGISPLHF. CDR3 nucleotides: TGTGCCAGCAGTTTAGTAACGGGGGGGATTTCACCCCTCCACTTT.

This clonotype has ten or more counts. This chain connects TRBV12-3 or TRBV12-4 to TRBJ1-1, with D hard to call. The CDR3 is 14 residues long. Trimming removed 7 bases at V and 0 bases at J, with 12 bases between. The CDR3 coding sequence is TGTGCCAGCAACCCGGACGGGGTGAACACTGAAGCTTTCTTT. Translated, it gives CASNPDGVNTEAFF.

This clonotype has ten or more counts. The chain links TRBV3-1 to TRBJ2-1; tentatively, D is TRBD2 (6 bases). Germline CDR1 reads LGHDT; CDR2 reads YNNKEL (reference sequence). Trimming took 4 bases from V and 4 from J, leaving 11 bases between them. The CDR3 is made up of 14 amino acids. This CDR3 reads CASSPGLSYNEQFF. CDR3 coding DNA: TGTGCCAGCAGCCCAGGACTATCATACAATGAGCAGTTCTTC.

This clonotype was counted many times. V usage is TRBV28 and J usage is TRBJ2-7, with D uncertain. The CDR3 is 13 residues long. Germline CDR1 and CDR2: MDHEN and SYDVKM. V was clipped by 5 bases and J by 3 bases, with 11 bases between them. The CDR3 loop is CASSKDVSYEQYF. CDR3 bases: TGTGCCAGCAGTAAGGACGTAAGCTACGAGCAGTACTTC.

This clonotype has ten or more counts. The rearrangement joins TRBV5-1 to TRBJ2-3; D gene ambiguous. Trimming pared 2 bases from V and 0 bases from J, leaving 7 bases between. The germline CDR1 and CDR2 sequences are SGHRS and YFSETQ. This CDR3 is built from 14 residues. This CDR3 is CASSFLISTDTQYF. The CDR3 nucleotides read TGCGCCAGCAGCTTTCTCATAAGCACAGATACGCAGTATTTT.

V gene TRBV7-2 combines with J gene TRBJ2-7, with 10 bases lining up with TRBD2. This CDR3 contains 13 residues. V shed 5 bases, J shed 4 bases, and the junction held 2 bases outside the gene matches. CDR1 is SGHTA, CDR2 FQGNSA, per germline. CDR3 protein: CASSRTSGYEQYF. DNA for the CDR3: TGTGCCAGCAGCAGGACTAGCGGATACGAGCAGTACTTC.

This clonotype was observed many times. The rearrangement uses TRBV29-1 and TRBJ1-1; the D is unclear. The CDR3 spans 13 residues. Germline CDR1 SQVTM, CDR2 ANQGSEA. V was clipped by 3 bases and J by 1 base, with 9 bases between them. The CDR3 coding sequence is TGCAGCGTTGATAAGGCCAAGAACACTGAAGCTTTCTTT. Protein product: CSVDKAKNTEAFF.

A note on this clonotype: A junction boundary mismatches the germline segment, possibly from a read error. V and J are TRBV6-5 and TRBJ1-2, with D maybe TRBD1 (5 bases). The CDR3 has 11 residues. CDR1 and CDR2 (germline): MNHEY, SVGAGI. CDR3 nucleotides: TGTGCCAGTAGTTCCACGGACATGGTCACCTTC. Translation: CASSSTDMVTF.

At least ten counts were recorded for this clonotype. V and J are TRBV11-3 and TRBJ2-1, with a weak D call TRBD1 (6 bases). The V gene lost 3 bases and the J gene lost 1 base, with 10 bases spanning the gap. The CDR3 sequence is 15 residues long. CDR1 SGHNT and CDR2 YENEEA come from the germline V gene. This chain's CDR3 is CASSFLGGSYNEQFF. DNA of the CDR3: TGTGCCAGCAGCTTCTTAGGGGGTTCCTACAATGAGCAGTTCTTC. The variable domain in full, completed from reference TRBV11-3 and TRBJ2-1, reads EAGVVQSPRYKIIEKKQPVAFWCNPISGHNTLYWYLQNLGQGPELLIRYENEEAVDDSQLPKDRFSAERLKGVDSTLKIQPAELGDSAVYLCASSFLGGSYNEQFFGPGTRLTVL.

This clonotype was detected many times. The V and J genes are TRBV20-1 and TRBJ1-2; a weak D match, TRBD1 (6 bases). Germline V gene lookup returns CDR1 DFQATT and CDR2 SNEGSKA (reference sequence). With 3 bases removed from V and 4 bases from J, the gap between germline ends came to 15 bases. The CDR3 has 14 residues. CDR3 in amino acids: CSASPSGVIYGYTF. The DNA for the CDR3 is TGCAGTGCTAGCCCATCAGGGGTCATCTATGGCTACACCTTC.

This clonotype showed up many times. The chain couples TRBV7-8 to TRBJ1-6, with 10 bases that match TRBD1. The germline V gene has CDR1 SGHVS and CDR2 FQNEAQ. J lost 11 bases, V lost 4 bases, and 8 bases had no gene match. This CDR3 is built from 15 residues. This CDR3 is CASSSSGTGVAPLHF. In DNA form, the CDR3 reads TGTGCCAGCAGCTCCTCCGGGACAGGGGTTGCACCCCTCCACTTT.

This clonotype has at least ten counts. The chain carries TRBV10-3 and TRBJ2-7; no definite D call. The CDR3 has 14 amino acids. From germline, CDR1 is ENHRY and CDR2 SYGVKD. V was trimmed by 6 bases and J by 9 bases, leaving 21 bases between them. The chain's CDR3 is CAISPGGYYDGQYF. CDR3 DNA: TGTGCCATCAGCCCTGGTGGCTACTACGACGGGCAGTACTTC.

This clonotype was found many times. The chain links TRBV10-3 to TRBJ1-1, with D uncertain. CDR3 size: 14 residues. Germline V gene lookup returns CDR1 ENHRY and CDR2 SYGVKD. Trimming removed 3 bases from V and 4 bases from J, with 12 bases in between. DNA for the CDR3: TGTGCCATCAGTGAAGCTGTGGAGACCACTGAAGCTTTCTTT. Its translation is CAISEAVETTEAFF.

This clonotype was counted ten times or more. V usage is TRBV7-9 and J usage is TRBJ1-2; 8 bases map to TRBD1. The germline CDR1 and CDR2 sequences are SEHNR and FQNEAQ (reference sequence). This CDR3 is 13 amino acids long. J was trimmed by 8 bases and V by 1 base; bases with no gene match: 3. The CDR3 spells CASSLGGTGGYTF. CDR3 nucleotides: TGTGCCAGCAGCTTAGGAGGGACAGGCGGCTACACCTTC.

This clonotype occurred many times. This sequence joins TRBV6-5 and TRBJ1-6; weak D call: TRBD1 (6 bases). The V and J ends lost 0 bases and 7 bases respectively, with 16 bases between them. CDR1 and CDR2 from the germline V gene are MNHEY and SVGAGI. The CDR3 consists of 17 residues. Here the CDR3 reads CASSYSRQVRRNSPLHF. In DNA, the CDR3 is TGTGCCAGCAGTTACTCGCGACAGGTCCGGCGAAATTCACCCCTCCACTTT.

This clonotype occurred many times. A read error may be the cause here, since a much bigger clone is one base away. This chain connects TRBV4-1 to TRBJ1-5; 8 bases line up with TRBD1. The CDR3 is made up of 15 amino acids. The germline V gene encodes CDR1 MGHRA and CDR2 YSYEKL. The V gene end was trimmed by 4 bases and the J gene end by 3 bases; junction bases not matched to a gene: 5. The DNA for the CDR3 is TGCGCCAGCAGCCCACAGGGGGGGCACAATCAGCCCCAGCATTTT. It codes for CASSPQGGHNQPQHF.

Regarding this clonotype: The conserved phenylalanine or tryptophan normally closing the CDR3 is absent here, so this likely arose from a read error. This chain links TRBV20-1 with TRBJ1-2, with D unresolved. V lost 4 bases, J lost 7 bases, and 7 bases lay in between. Germline CDR1 and CDR2: DFQATT and SNEGSKA (reference sequence). The CDR3 contains 10 residues. The CDR3 region has the DNA TGCAGTGCTAATGAGGTTGGCTACACCCTC. This gives the protein CSANEVGYTL.

The table lists this clonotype with many counts. This chain links TRBV7-2 with TRBJ2-6; D might be TRBD1 (6 bases). Trimming cost V 4 bases and J 2 bases, with 9 bases left between them. Germline lookup yields CDR1 SGHTA and CDR2 FQGNSA. The CDR3 has 15 amino acids. In DNA form, the CDR3 reads TGTGCCAGCAGCTGGGGGCGCCCTGGGGCCAACGTCCTGACTTTC. Its protein product is CASSWGRPGANVLTF.

Concerning this clonotype: One end of the junction is discordant with germline, which a read error may explain. The chain is built from TRBV20-1 and TRBJ2-3; D possibly corresponds to TRBD2 (6 bases). CDR1 and CDR2 (germline): DFQATT, SNEGSKA (reference sequence). CDR3 length: 11 residues. CDR3 in amino acids: CSCSWGDTHYF. For the CDR3, the DNA is TGCAGTTGTAGCTGGGGGGATACGCATTATTTT.

This clonotype was seen at least ten times. CDR3 sequence (DNA): TGCGCCAGCAGCTTACTCACAGATACGCAGTATTTT. Its protein is CASSLLTDTQYF. This chain connects TRBV5-1 to TRBJ2-3; D remains unclear. The CDR3 has 12 amino acids. Trimming cost V 2 bases and J 2 bases, with 3 bases left between them. Looked up from germline, CDR1 is SGHRS and CDR2 is YFSETQ.

This clonotype has a handful of counts. V is TRBV5-1 and J is TRBJ2-3, with 7 bases fitting TRBD1. The V gene's germline CDR1 is SGHRS and CDR2 YFSETQ. The CDR3 covers 15 residues. Trimming cost V 4 bases and J 4 bases; bases outside gene matches: 9. CDR3 region: CASSATGMLADTQYF. The CDR3 DNA is TGCGCCAGCAGCGCGACAGGGATGCTCGCAGATACGCAGTATTTT.

This clonotype was seen at least ten times. This chain links TRBV12-3 or TRBV12-4 with TRBJ1-1; no clear D. This CDR3 region has 16 residues. V gave up 3 bases and J gave up 3 bases, with 17 bases separating them. In DNA, the CDR3 is TGTGCCAGCAGTTTGGGCTTGGGCCCCCGGCACACTGAAGCTTTCTTT. This encodes CASSLGLGPRHTEAFF.

Judged by abundance, this clonotype is medium-sized. This chain links TRBV5-1 with TRBJ1-3; D may be TRBD1 (5 bases). Germline V gene lookup returns CDR1 SGHRS and CDR2 YFSETQ. The CDR3 has 16 amino acids. Trimming pared 0 bases from V and 0 bases from J, leaving 10 bases between. CDR3 sequence (DNA): TGCGCCAGCAGCTTGGGAGGTCAGGGCTCTGGAAACACCATATATTTT. Protein product: CASSLGGQGSGNTIYF.